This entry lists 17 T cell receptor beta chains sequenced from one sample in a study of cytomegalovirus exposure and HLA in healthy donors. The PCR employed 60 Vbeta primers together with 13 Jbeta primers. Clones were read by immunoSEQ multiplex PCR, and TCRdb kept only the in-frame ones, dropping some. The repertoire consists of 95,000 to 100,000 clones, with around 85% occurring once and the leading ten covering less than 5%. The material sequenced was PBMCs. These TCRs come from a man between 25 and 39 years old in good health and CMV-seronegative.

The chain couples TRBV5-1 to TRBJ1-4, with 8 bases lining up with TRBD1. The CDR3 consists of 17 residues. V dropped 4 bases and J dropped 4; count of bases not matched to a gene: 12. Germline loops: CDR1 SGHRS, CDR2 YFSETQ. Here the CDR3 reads CASSAQAGGTGNEKLFF. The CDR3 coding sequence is TGCGCCAGCAGCGCTCAAGCAGGGGGCACGGGTAATGAAAAACTGTTTTTT. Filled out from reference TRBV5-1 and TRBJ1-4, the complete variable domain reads KAGVTQTPRYLIKTRGQQVTLSCSPISGHRSVSWYQQTPGQGLQFLFEYFSETQRNKGNFPGRFSGRQFSNSRSEMNVSTLELGDSALYLCASSAQAGGTGNEKLFFGSGTQLSVL.

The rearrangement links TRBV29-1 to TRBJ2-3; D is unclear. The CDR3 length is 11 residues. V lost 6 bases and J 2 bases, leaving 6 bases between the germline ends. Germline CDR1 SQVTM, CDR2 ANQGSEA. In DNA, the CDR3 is TGCAGCGTAGCCGACACAGATACGCAGTATTTT. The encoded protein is CSVADTDTQYF.

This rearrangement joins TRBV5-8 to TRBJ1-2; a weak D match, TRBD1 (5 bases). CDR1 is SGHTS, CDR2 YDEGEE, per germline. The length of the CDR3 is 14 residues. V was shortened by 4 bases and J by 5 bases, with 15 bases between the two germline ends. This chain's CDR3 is CASSPLSRDYGYTF. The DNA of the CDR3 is TGTGCCAGCAGCCCGCTTTCCAGGGATTATGGCTACACCTTC.

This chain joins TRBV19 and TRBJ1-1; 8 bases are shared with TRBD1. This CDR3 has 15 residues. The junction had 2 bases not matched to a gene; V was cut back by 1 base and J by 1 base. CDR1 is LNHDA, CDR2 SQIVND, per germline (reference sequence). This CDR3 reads CASSIGDRRNTEAFF. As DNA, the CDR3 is TGTGCCAGTAGTATAGGGGACAGGCGGAACACTGAAGCTTTCTTT.

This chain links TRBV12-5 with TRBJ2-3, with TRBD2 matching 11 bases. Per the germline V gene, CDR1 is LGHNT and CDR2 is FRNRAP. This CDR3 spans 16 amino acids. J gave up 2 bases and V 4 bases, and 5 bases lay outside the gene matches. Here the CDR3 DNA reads TGTGCTAGTGGTTCTCTACTAGCGGGGGACACAGATACGCAGTATTTT. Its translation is CASGSLLAGDTDTQYF.

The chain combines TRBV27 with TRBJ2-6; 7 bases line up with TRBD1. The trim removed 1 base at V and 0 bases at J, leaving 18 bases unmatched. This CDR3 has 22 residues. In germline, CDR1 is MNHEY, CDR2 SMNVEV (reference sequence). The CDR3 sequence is CASSLFSLLNRGWDSGANVLTF. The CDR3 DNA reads TGTGCCAGCAGTTTATTCTCACTCTTAAACAGGGGTTGGGACTCTGGGGCCAACGTCCTGACTTTC.

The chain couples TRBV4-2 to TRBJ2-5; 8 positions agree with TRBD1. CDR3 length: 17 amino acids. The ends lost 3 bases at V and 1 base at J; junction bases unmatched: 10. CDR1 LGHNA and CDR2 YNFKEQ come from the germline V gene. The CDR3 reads CASSQITTGGSQETQYF. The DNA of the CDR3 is TGTGCCAGCAGCCAGATAACTACAGGGGGTTCCCAAGAGACCCAGTACTTC.

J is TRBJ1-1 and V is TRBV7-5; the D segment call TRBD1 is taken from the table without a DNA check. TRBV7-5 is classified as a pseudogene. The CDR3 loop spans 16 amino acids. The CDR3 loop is CARSLVWGPKATEAFF. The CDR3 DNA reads TGTGCCAGAAGCTTAGTCTGGGGGCCCAAGGCCACTGAAGCTTTCTTT.

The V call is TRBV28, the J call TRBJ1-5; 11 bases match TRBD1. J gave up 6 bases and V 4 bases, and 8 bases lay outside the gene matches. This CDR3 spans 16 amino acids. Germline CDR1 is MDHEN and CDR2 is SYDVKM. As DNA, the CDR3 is TGTGCCAGCAGTTCACCGGACAGGGGGCTTGGTCAGCCCCAGCATTTT. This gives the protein CASSSPDRGLGQPQHF.

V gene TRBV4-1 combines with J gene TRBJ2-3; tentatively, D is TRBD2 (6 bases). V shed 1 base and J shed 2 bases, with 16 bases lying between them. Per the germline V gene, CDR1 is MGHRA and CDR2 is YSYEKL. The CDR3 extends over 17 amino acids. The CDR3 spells CASSQGLGGRYTDTQYF. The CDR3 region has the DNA TGCGCCAGCAGCCAAGGACTAGGCGGCCGGTACACAGATACGCAGTATTTT.

CDR3 DNA: TGTGCCAGCGGACAGGCGTACGAGCAGTACTTC. Translating it yields CASGQAYEQYF. V gene TRBV6-1 combines with J gene TRBJ2-7, with 7 bases lining up with TRBD1. CDR1 and CDR2 (germline): MNHNS, SASEGT. The CDR3 has 11 residues. The V segment lost 8 bases and the J segment 4 bases; nucleotides outside the gene matches: 2.

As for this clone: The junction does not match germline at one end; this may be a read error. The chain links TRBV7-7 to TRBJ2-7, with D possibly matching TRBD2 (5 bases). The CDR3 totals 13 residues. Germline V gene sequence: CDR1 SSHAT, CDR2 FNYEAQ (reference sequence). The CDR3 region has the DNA TGTGCTAGCAGCCCTCGGGGTGCCTACGAGCAGTACTTC. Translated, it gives CASSPRGAYEQYF.

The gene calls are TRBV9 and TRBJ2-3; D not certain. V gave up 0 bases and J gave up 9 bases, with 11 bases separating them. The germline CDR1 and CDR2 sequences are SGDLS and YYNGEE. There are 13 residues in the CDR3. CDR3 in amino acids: CASSVDSPDTQYF. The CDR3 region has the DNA TGTGCCAGCAGCGTAGATAGCCCCGACACGCAGTATTTT.

The CDR3: CASSWVQGLSPYEQYF. For the CDR3, the DNA is TGTGCCAGCAGCTGGGTACAGGGCCTATCCCCCTACGAGCAGTACTTC. This chain uses TRBV7-9 with TRBJ2-7; D perhaps matches TRBD1 (6 bases). This CDR3 spans 16 amino acids. Germline assignment: CDR1 SEHNR and CDR2 FQNEAQ (reference sequence). The V end was cut by 4 bases, the J end by 2 bases, with 18 bases between.

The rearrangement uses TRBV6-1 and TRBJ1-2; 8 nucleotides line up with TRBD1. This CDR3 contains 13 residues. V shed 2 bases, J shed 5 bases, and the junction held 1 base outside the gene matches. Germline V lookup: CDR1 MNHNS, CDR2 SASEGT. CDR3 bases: TGTGCCAGCAGTGAACAGGGGGCGTATGGCTACACCTTC. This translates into CASSEQGAYGYTF.

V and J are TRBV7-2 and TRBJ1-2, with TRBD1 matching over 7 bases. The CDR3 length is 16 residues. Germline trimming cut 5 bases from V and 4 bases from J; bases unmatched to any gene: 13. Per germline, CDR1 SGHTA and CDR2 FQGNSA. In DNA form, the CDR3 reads TGTGCCAGCAGCCCCCAAGGGACAGATCCATTCTATGGCTACACCTTC. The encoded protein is CASSPQGTDPFYGYTF. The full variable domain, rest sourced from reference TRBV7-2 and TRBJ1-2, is GAGVSQSPSNKVTEKGKDVELRCDPISGHTALYWYRQSLGQGLEFLIYFQGNSAPDKSGLPSDRFSAERTGGSVSTLTIQRTQQEDSAVYLCASSPQGTDPFYGYTFGSGTRLTVV.

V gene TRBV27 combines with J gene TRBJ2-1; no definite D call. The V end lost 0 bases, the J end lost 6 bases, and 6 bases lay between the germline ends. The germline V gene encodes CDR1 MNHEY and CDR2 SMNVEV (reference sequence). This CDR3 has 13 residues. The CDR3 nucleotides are TGTGCCAGCAGTTTATCGGCTCTCAATGAGCAGTTCTTC. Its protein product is CASSLSALNEQFF.